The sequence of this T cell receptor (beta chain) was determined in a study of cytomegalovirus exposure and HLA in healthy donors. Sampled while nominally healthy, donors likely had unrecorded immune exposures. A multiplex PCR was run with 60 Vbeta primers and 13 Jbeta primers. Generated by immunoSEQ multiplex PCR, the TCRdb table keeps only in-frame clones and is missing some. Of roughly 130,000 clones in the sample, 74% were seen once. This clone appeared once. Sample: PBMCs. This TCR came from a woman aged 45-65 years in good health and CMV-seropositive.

CDR3 sequence: CASVGAWYGYTF. CDR3 sequence (DNA): TGTGCCAGCGTGGGCGCTTGGTATGGCTACACCTTC. V gene TRBV28 combines with J gene TRBJ1-2; no clear D. Germline V gene sequence: CDR1 MDHEN, CDR2 SYDVKM. This CDR3 spans 12 amino acids. Trimming pared 8 bases from V and 5 bases from J, leaving 12 bases between.